The table lists the clone carrying this T cell receptor beta chain with a count of one. Its antigen is undetermined. These data are taken from a study of shared clonotypes between healthy human individuals. General study findings and limits: Clonotype sharing across a handful of donors was observed for around 5% of naive CD4 clonotypes.

Germline assignment: CDR1 SGHAT and CDR2 FQNNGV. Trimming cost V 4 bases and J 2 bases; bases outside gene matches: 3. CDR3 length: 14 amino acids. Using immunoSEQ multiplex PCR, the repertoire was profiled, and TCRdb retains in-frame clones only, with some absent. This repertoire shows 2.5 million or so clones, approximately 92% found once; its top ten account for about 0.13%. The sequencing input was naive CD4+ T cells sorted from blood. Stated subset: CD45RA+ positively selected. The clonotype was recovered from a man between 18 and 29 years old in good health. This chain joins TRBV11-2 and TRBJ2-7; 9 nucleotides line up with TRBD1. The CDR3 DNA reads as TGTGCCAGCAGCTCGCGGACAGGGGCCTACGAGCAGTACTTC. Amino acids: CASSSRTGAYEQYF.